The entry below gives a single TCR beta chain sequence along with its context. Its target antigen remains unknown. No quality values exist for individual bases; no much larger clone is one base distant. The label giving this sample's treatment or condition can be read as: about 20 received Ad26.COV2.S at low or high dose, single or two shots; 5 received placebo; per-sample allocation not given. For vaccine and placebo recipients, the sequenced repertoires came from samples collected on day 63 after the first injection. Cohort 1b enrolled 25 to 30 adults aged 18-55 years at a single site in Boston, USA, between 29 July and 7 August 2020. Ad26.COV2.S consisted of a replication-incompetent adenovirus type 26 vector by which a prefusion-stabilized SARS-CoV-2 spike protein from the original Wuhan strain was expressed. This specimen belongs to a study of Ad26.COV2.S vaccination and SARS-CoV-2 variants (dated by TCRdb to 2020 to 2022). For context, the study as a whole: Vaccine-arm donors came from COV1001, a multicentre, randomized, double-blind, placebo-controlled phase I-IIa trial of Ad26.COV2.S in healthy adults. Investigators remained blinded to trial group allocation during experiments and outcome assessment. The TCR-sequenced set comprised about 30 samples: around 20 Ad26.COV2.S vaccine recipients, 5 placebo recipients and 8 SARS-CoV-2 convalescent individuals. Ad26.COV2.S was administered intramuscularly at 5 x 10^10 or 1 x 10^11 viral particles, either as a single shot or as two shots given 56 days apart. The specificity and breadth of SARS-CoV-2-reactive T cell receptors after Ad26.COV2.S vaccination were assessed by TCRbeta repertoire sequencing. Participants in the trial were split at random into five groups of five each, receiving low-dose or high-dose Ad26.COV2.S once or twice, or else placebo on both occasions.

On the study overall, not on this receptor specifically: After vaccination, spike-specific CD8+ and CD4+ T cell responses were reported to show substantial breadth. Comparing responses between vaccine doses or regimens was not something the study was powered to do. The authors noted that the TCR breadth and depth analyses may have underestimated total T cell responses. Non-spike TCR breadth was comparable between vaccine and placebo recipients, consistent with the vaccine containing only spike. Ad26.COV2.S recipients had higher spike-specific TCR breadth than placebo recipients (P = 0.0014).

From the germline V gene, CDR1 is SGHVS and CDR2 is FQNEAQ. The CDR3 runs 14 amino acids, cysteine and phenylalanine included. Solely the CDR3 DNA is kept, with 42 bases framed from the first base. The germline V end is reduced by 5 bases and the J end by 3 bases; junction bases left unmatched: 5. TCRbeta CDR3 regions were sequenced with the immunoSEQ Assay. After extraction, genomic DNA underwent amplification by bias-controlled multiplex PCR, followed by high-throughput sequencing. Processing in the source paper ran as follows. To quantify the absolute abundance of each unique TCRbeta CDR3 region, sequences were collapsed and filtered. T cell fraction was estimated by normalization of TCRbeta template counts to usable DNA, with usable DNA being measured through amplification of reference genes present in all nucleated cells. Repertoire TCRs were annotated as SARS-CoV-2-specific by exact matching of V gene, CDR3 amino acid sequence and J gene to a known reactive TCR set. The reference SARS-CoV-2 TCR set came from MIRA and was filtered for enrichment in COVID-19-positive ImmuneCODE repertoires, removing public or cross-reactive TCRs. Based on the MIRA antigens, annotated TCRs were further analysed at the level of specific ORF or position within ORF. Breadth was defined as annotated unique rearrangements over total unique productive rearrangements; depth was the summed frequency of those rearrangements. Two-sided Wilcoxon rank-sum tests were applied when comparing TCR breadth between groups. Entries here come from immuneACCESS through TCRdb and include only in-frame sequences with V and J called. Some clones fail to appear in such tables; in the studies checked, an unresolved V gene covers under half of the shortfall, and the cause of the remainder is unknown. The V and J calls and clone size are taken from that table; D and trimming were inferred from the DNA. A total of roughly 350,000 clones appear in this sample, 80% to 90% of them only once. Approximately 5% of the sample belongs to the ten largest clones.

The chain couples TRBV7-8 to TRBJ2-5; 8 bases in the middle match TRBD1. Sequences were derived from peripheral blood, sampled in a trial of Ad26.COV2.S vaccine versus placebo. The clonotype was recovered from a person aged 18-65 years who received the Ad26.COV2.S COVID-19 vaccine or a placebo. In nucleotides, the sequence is TGTGCCAGCAGCGCGGACAGGGAGGAAGAGACCCAGTACTTC. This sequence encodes CASSADREEETQYF.